The entry below gives a single T cell receptor beta chain sequence along with its context. V trimming: 2 bases; J trimming: 2 bases; junction bases outside the gene matches: 2. This CDR3 is 15 amino acids long. The germline CDR1 and CDR2 sequences are ENHRY and SYGVKD. The sample originates from a study of blood T cell repertoires in COVID-19. Sequencing used immunoSEQ multiplex PCR; TCRdb keeps in-frame clones, though not all of them. Among approximately 240,000 clones listed, about 83% were seen once. The J gene is TRBJ2-1, the V gene TRBV10-3, with TRBD2 identical over 8 bases. The sequence was collected from a man aged 45-65 years with acute or convalescent COVID-19. Sequenced sample: peripheral blood. The chain's CDR3 is CAISEPGLAYNEQFF. CDR3 in DNA: TGTGCCATCAGTGAGCCGGGACTAGCCTACAATGAGCAGTTCTTC.